The clone carrying this T cell receptor beta chain was counted a single time. Its antigen is currently unknown. There are 14 residues in the CDR3. CDR1 is LGHDT and CDR2 is YNNKEL in the germline V gene (reference sequence). V lost 2 bases and J lost 7; bases outside the gene matches: 5. These data come from a study of T cell responses to AZD1222 COVID-19 vaccine. Study-wide findings and caveats: Samples come after the peak T cell response, not at day 14. Donors, mostly white British, included more females; clonal diversity was possibly underestimated.

The method was immunoSEQ multiplex PCR; TCRdb's version includes in-frame clones alone and lacks a portion of them. Seen here are approximately 110,000 clones, around 88% observed once, and the top ten hold 4% to 6%. The chain combines TRBV3-1 (or the pseudogene TRBV3-2) with TRBJ1-2, with 9 bases that match TRBD1. The TCR was taken from an adult in good health. The material was peripheral blood, obtained on day 0 of AZD1222 vaccination. The CDR3, as DNA: TGTGCCAGCAGCCAAAGGACAGGGGAGCTTGGCTACACCTTC. This gives the protein CASSQRTGELGYTF.